Listed below are T cell receptor beta chains from one sample, sequenced in a study of shared clonotypes between healthy human individuals. Only in-frame clones appear in the TCRdb table, and some are missing; sequencing was by immunoSEQ multiplex PCR. Found here are around 440,000 clones, more than 70% of them singletons; the top ten hold around 11%. The sample taken for sequencing was PBMCs. Receptors originate from a woman in her forties in good health. Some clones in this sample may be carry-over from other donors' samples. The CDR3 runs from the conserved cysteine through the conserved F or W. A D gene is named only where the DNA matches it firmly. The listing skips clone size in some rows; elsewhere it reads once, few, many or a size class.

cdr3_nt | cdr3_aa | clone_size | cdr3_length | j_call | d_call | v_call
TGTGCCAGCTCACCCTTAGGGGGCGAAGACACTGAAGCTTTCTTT | CASSPLGGEDTEAFF | NA | 15 | TRBJ1-1 | TRBD1 | TRBV18
TGTGCCTGGAGTGTACTACATCCCTACGAGCAGTACTTC | CAWSVLHPYEQYF | NA | 13 | TRBJ2-7 | NA | TRBV30
TGTGCCAGCAGCGCTCCGGGACAGGGGGGTGAAAAACTGTTTTTT | CASSAPGQGGEKLFF | NA | 15 | TRBJ1-4 | TRBD1 | TRBV13
TGTGCCAGCAGTTTGTCCCGACAGGGAGCCCTCTACCAAGGGACCCAGTACTTC | CASSLSRQGALYQGTQYF | once | 18 | TRBJ2-5 | TRBD1 | TRBV27
TGTGCCAGCAGTGATATGGGACGGTTGAATCAGCCCCAGCATTTT | CASSDMGRLNQPQHF | NA | 15 | TRBJ1-5 | NA | TRBV2
TGTGCCAGCAGCCTCGGATATAGCAATCAGCCCCAGCATTTT | CASSLGYSNQPQHF | NA | 14 | TRBJ1-5 | NA | TRBV7-2
TGCGCCAGCAGCCAACGCCAGACTGCGGGAGGGGCTGACGGGCACGAGCAGTACTTC | CASSQRQTAGGADGHEQYF | NA | 19 | TRBJ2-7 | TRBD2 | TRBV4-1
TGTGCCAGCAGATACAGGGCCGGGGAGCTGTTTTTT | CASRYRAGELFF | NA | 12 | TRBJ2-2 | NA | TRBV28
TGCAGCGTTGTAGGGACGGGGACCTACAATGAGCAGTTCTTC | CSVVGTGTYNEQFF | NA | 14 | TRBJ2-1 | NA | TRBV29-1
TGTGCCTGGAGTGCCTCAGTTCATAATTCACCCCTCCACTTT | CAWSASVHNSPLHF | NA | 14 | TRBJ1-6 | NA | TRBV30
TGTGCCATCAGTTCCCGGGCAACGGGGGGGCAGTTCTTC | CAISSRATGGQFF | NA | 13 | TRBJ2-1 | TRBD2 | TRBV10-3
TGTGCCAGCAGCGTATCGACAGGGACCTCCTACGAGCAGTACTTC | CASSVSTGTSYEQYF | NA | 15 | TRBJ2-7 | TRBD1 | TRBV9
TGTGCCAGCAGCCCGAGGAGACTAGCGGGAGTTAATGAGCAGTTCTTC | CASSPRRLAGVNEQFF | NA | 16 | TRBJ2-1 | TRBD2 | TRBV5-4
TGTGCCAGCAGCCCGGGACTAGCGGGACACGATGAGCAGTTCTTC | CASSPGLAGHDEQFF | many | 15 | TRBJ2-1 | TRBD2 | TRBV7-9
TGCGCCAGCAGCGAGACGGGCACAGATACGCAGTATTTT | CASSETGTDTQYF | NA | 13 | TRBJ2-3 | NA | TRBV5-1
TGCAGCGTTGAAGTGGCCAGGGGGCAGCCCCAGCATTTT | CSVEVARGQPQHF | NA | 13 | TRBJ1-5 | TRBD1 | TRBV29-1
TGTGCCAGCAGCTCCCCCCGGCTAGCGGGAGGTCCCTACGAGCAGTACTTC | CASSSPRLAGGPYEQYF | NA | 17 | TRBJ2-7 | TRBD2 | TRBV7-8
TGTGCCAGCAGCGCCTACCCAACTAGCGGGGGATACTCCTACGAGCAGTACTTC | CASSAYPTSGGYSYEQYF | NA | 18 | TRBJ2-7 | TRBD2 | TRBV9
TGTGCCAGCAGCGTAGAGCAGGGTCCTTCCTACGAGCAGTACTTC | CASSVEQGPSYEQYF | NA | 15 | TRBJ2-7 | NA | TRBV9
TGTGCCAGCATGGCCCCCGGCACGATCTATGGCTACACCTTC | CASMAPGTIYGYTF | NA | 14 | TRBJ1-2 | NA | TRBV28
TGTGCCACCAGCAGAGATGGTGGGAGACCCACTTCCCACGAGCAGTACTTC | CATSRDGGRPTSHEQYF | NA | 17 | TRBJ2-7 | NA | TRBV15
TGTGCCAGCAGTTTAAACCTCGACTCGGGCTCCTACGAGCAGTACTTC | CASSLNLDSGSYEQYF | NA | 16 | TRBJ2-7 | NA | TRBV28
TGTGCCAGCAGCTTGTACGGCCCTAGCACAGATACGCAGTATTTT | CASSLYGPSTDTQYF | NA | 15 | TRBJ2-3 | NA | TRBV5-8
TGTGCCAGCAAGGCTGGAAGGGGCACAGATACGCAGTATTTT | CASKAGRGTDTQYF | few | 14 | TRBJ2-3 | NA | TRBV2
TGCGCCAGCAGCCAAGATGGGGCAGGGAGCGACGAGCAGTACTTC | CASSQDGAGSDEQYF | NA | 15 | TRBJ2-7 | NA | TRBV4-3
TGTGCCAGCAGTTCGGGACAGGGGTTGCGGTATGGCTACACCTTC | CASSSGQGLRYGYTF | NA | 15 | TRBJ1-2 | TRBD1 | TRBV27
TGTGCCAGCAGTTTTATCGGAGTTCGGTTCTTC | CASSFIGVRFF | NA | 11 | TRBJ2-1 | NA | TRBV28
TGTGCCAGCAGTTTATCCGGTAGGGGGCTGACAGATACGCAGTATTTT | CASSLSGRGLTDTQYF | NA | 16 | TRBJ2-3 | TRBD1 | TRBV27
TGTGCCAGCACCACTCAGGCCCGTGGGTACAATGAGCAGTTCTTC | CASTTQARGYNEQFF | NA | 15 | TRBJ2-1 | NA | TRBV25-1